These 17 T cell receptor beta chains originate from one sample sequenced in a study of blood T cell repertoires in COVID-19. The method was immunoSEQ multiplex PCR; TCRdb's version includes in-frame clones alone and lacks a portion of them. The table has 150,000 to 180,000 clones, approximately 85% seen once. Specimen: peripheral blood. Receptors originate from a man aged 55 to 69 with COVID-19, enrolled during active disease.

A few counts support this clone. The V gene is TRBV28, the J gene TRBJ1-3; D call uncertain. The CDR3 sequence is 16 residues long. Germline V gene lookup returns CDR1 MDHEN and CDR2 SYDVKM. V dropped 6 bases and J dropped 0 bases, with 15 bases sitting between them. The CDR3 loop reads CASRTPQASSGNTIYF. In DNA form, the CDR3 reads TGTGCCAGCAGAACCCCCCAAGCCTCCTCTGGAAACACCATATATTTT.

This clone was seen only a few times. This chain uses TRBV7-3 with TRBJ1-5; 7 nucleotides line up with TRBD1. This CDR3 is built from 24 residues. The trim removed 1 base at V and 3 bases at J, leaving 30 bases unmatched. Germline lookup yields CDR1 SGHTA and CDR2 FQGTGA. CDR3 coding DNA: TGTGCCAGCAGCTTAAATCAGTCCCCGGGACAGTCCCAGGTAGGGGGTATTGTCAATCAGCCCCAGCATTTT. Translating it yields CASSLNQSPGQSQVGGIVNQPQHF.

The rearrangement uses TRBV12-3 or TRBV12-4 and TRBJ1-2; tentative D call: TRBD1 (6 bases). V was clipped by 3 bases and J by 4 bases, with 6 bases between them. The CDR3 sequence is 12 residues long. CDR3 bases: TGTGCCAGCAGTTTGGACAGCTATGGCTACACCTTC. Amino acid sequence: CASSLDSYGYTF.

J is TRBJ1-2 and V is TRBV18; tentatively, D is TRBD1 (6 bases). CDR3 size: 12 residues. Deletions cut 3 bases from V and 8 bases from J, with 10 bases between. CDR1 is KGHSH, CDR2 LQKENI, per germline. The CDR3 bases are TGTGCCAGCTCACCCGGGACAAACGGCTACACCTTC. The encoded protein is CASSPGTNGYTF.

The chain joins TRBV14 to TRBJ1-1; a weak D match, TRBD1 (5 bases). The CDR3 sequence is 16 residues long. The germline V gene has CDR1 SGHDN and CDR2 FVKESK. Trimming took off 0 bases at V and 4 bases at J, with 15 bases between the two ends. For the CDR3, the DNA is TGTGCCAGCAGCCAAGAAGGACCAGGGTCGGCCACTGAAGCTTTCTTT. This translates into CASSQEGPGSATEAFF.

The chain uses TRBV10-3 and TRBJ2-7; D unresolved. The CDR3 covers 11 residues. V was pared by 7 bases and J by 5 bases, with 9 bases between. Germline CDR1 ENHRY, CDR2 SYGVKD. As DNA, the CDR3 is TGTGCCATCACCGACACCCACGAGCAGTACTTC. Translated: CAITDTHEQYF.

The chain employs TRBV10-3 and TRBJ1-1; TRBD1 is a possible D gene (5 bases). V gave up 6 bases and J gave up 1 base, with 6 bases separating them. The V gene's germline CDR1 is ENHRY and CDR2 SYGVKD. This CDR3 is built from 12 residues. Here the CDR3 DNA reads TGTGCCATCAGCACAGGGAACACTGAAGCTTTCTTT. It translates to CAISTGNTEAFF.

V usage is TRBV10-3 and J usage is TRBJ1-1; D unresolved. The CDR3 contains 14 residues. Trimming took 0 bases from V and 6 from J, leaving 11 bases between them. Germline-derived CDR1 and CDR2 are ENHRY and SYGVKD. The DNA for the CDR3 is TGTGCCATCAGTGAGTCGTCGGGTAGTGCTGAAGCTTTCTTT. It specifies CAISESSGSAEAFF.

Worth noting for this clone: The junction and the germline gene differ at one end; a read error may be behind it. V is TRBV7-7 and J is TRBJ2-3, with a weak D call TRBD2 (5 bases). Germline V gene lookup returns CDR1 SSHAT and CDR2 FNYEAQ (reference sequence). The CDR3 runs 14 residues. The CDR3 sequence: CASSLGTGGDTQYF. The CDR3 nucleotides are TGTGCTAGCAGCTTAGGTACGGGCGGGGATACGCAGTATTTT.

This clone was seen just once. The V call is TRBV7-2, the J call TRBJ2-5; weak D call: TRBD1 (5 bases). Germline-derived CDR1 and CDR2 are SGHTA and FQGNSA. Trimming stripped 0 bases from V and 4 bases from J, with 15 bases between. The CDR3 has 16 amino acids. The CDR3 here is CASSLAWWQGSETQYF. The CDR3, as DNA: TGTGCCAGCAGCTTAGCATGGTGGCAGGGCTCAGAGACCCAGTACTTC.

This chain joins TRBV7-2 and TRBJ1-6; the match to TRBD1 covers 7 bases. CDR1 and CDR2 from the germline V gene are SGHTA and FQGNSA. With V trimmed by 3 bases and J by 6 bases, 8 bases remained unmatched. The CDR3 is 16 residues long. CDR3 nucleotides: TGTGCCAGCAGCTTGCTCGGGACAGCCTCTAATTCACCCCTCCACTTT. This gives the protein CASSLLGTASNSPLHF.

The chain employs TRBV4-2 and TRBJ2-1; 10 bases are a match to TRBD2. This CDR3 contains 16 residues. CDR1 is LGHNA and CDR2 is YNFKEQ in the germline V gene. The junction had 10 bases not matched to a gene; V was cut back by 3 bases and J by 8 bases. Written as DNA, the CDR3 is TGTGCCAGCAGCCACATAGCGGGAGGAGTGGCCGATGAGCAGTTCTTC. Translating it yields CASSHIAGGVADEQFF.

On this clone itself: The same CDR3 arises from other DNA sequences in this sample as well. The rearrangement links TRBV14 to TRBJ1-1; 7 bases are shared with TRBD1. The CDR3 totals 14 residues. V shed 5 bases and J 4 bases; nucleotides not matched to a gene: 7. From germline, CDR1 is SGHDN and CDR2 FVKESK. CDR3 loop: CASSRQGAGTEAFF. Written as DNA, the CDR3 is TGTGCCAGCAGCAGACAGGGAGCGGGCACTGAAGCTTTCTTT.

This clone was counted a single time. The CDR3 DNA reads as TGTGCCAGCAGCTTAAGGACAGGGTTTAATTCACCCCTCCACTTT. Protein: CASSLRTGFNSPLHF. The chain uses TRBV7-2 and TRBJ1-6; 8 nucleotides match TRBD1. Germline V gene data show CDR1 as SGHTA and CDR2 as FQGNSA. The CDR3 has 15 amino acids. The junction had 3 bases not matched to a gene; V was cut back by 2 bases and J by 6 bases.

This rearrangement joins TRBV18 to TRBJ2-5; 9 positions match TRBD1. This CDR3 contains 16 residues. The germline CDR1 and CDR2 sequences are KGHSH and LQKENI. Trimming at V came to 3 bases and at J to 4 bases, leaving 9 bases not matched to a gene. CDR3 in amino acids: CASSPVTGTGRETQYF. In DNA form, the CDR3 reads TGTGCCAGCTCACCGGTGACCGGGACAGGGAGAGAGACCCAGTACTTC.

This rearrangement joins TRBV7-6 to TRBJ2-3; 10 bases map to TRBD2. Germline V gives CDR1 SGHVS, CDR2 FNYEAQ. This CDR3 spans 16 amino acids. Trimming cost V 4 bases and J 5 bases; bases outside gene matches: 9. CDR3 bases: TGTGCCAGCAGCTCTAGGACTAGCGGAAATGGAGATACGCAGTATTTT. It encodes CASSSRTSGNGDTQYF.

This clone was counted between two and nine times. The chain is built from TRBV7-2 and TRBJ1-3; D is unresolved. V was clipped by 3 bases and J by 0 bases, with 6 bases between them. CDR3 length: 14 amino acids. The germline gives CDR1 SGHTA, CDR2 FQGNSA. The CDR3 sequence is CASSFRDSGNTIYF. In DNA form, the CDR3 reads TGTGCCAGCAGCTTTCGGGACTCTGGAAACACCATATATTTT.